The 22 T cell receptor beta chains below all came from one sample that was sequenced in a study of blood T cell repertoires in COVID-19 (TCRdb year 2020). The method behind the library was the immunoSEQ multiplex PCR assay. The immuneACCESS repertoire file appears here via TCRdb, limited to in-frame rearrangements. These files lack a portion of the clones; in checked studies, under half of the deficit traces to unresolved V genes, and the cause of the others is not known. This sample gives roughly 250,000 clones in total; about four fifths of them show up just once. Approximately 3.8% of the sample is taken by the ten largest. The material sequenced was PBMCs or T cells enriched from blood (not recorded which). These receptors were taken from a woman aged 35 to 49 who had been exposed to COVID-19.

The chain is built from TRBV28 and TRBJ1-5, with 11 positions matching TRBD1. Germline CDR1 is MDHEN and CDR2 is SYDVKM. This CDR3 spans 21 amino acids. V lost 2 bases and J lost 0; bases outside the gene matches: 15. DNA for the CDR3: TGTGCCAGCAGTTTAGGTTTAGGCAGGGACAGGGGGTGGGATAGCAATCAGCCCCAGCATTTT. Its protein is CASSLGLGRDRGWDSNQPQHF.

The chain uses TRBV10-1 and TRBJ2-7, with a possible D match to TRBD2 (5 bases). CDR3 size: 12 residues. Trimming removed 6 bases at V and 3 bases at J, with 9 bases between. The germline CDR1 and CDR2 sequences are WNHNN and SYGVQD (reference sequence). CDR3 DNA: TGCGCCAGCAGAGGAGGTGGCTACGAGCAGTACTTC. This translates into CASRGGGYEQYF.

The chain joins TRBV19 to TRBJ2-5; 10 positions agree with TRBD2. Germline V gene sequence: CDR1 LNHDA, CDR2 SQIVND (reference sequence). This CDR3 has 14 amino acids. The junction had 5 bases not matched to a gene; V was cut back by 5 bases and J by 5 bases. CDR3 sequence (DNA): TGTGCCAGTAGTGCCAGCGGGGGGGCCGAGACCCAGTACTTC. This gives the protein CASSASGGAETQYF.

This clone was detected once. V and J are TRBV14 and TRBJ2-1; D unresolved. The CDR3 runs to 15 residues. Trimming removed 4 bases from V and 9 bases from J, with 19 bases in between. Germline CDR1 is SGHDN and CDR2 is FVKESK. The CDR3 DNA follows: TGTGCCAGCAGCCCTGTACGGAGCCCTTACGGTGAGCAGTTCTTC. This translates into CASSPVRSPYGEQFF.

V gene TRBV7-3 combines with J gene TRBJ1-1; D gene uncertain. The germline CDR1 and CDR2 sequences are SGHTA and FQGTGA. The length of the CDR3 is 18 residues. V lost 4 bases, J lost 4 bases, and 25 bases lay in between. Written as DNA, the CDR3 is TGTGCCAGCAGCTCGGACCCCCCGGTCGGGAATACCTTCACTGAAGCTTTCTTT. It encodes CASSSDPPVGNTFTEAFF.

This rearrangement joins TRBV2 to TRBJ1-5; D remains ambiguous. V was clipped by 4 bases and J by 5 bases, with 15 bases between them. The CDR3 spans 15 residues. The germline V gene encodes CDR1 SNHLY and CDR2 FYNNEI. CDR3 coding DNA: TGTGCCAGCAGTGGGCCCCTTGGTGGTTATCAGCCCCAGCATTTT. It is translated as CASSGPLGGYQPQHF.

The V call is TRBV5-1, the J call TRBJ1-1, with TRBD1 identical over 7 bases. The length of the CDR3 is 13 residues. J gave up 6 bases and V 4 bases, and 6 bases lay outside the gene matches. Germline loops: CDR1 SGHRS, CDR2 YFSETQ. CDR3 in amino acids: CASSPTGSPEAFF. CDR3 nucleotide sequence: TGCGCCAGCAGCCCGACAGGGAGCCCTGAAGCTTTCTTT.

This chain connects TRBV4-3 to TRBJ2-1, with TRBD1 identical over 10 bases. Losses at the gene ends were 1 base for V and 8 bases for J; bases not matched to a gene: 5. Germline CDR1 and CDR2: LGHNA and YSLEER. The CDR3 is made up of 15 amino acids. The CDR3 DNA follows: TGCGCCAGCAGCCAAGTCTGGGACAGGGGCTATGAGCAGTTCTTC. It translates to CASSQVWDRGYEQFF.

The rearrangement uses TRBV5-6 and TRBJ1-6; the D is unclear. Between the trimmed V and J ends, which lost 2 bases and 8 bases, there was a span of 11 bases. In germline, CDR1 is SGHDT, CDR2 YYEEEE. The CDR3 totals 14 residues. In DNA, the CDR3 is TGTGCCAGCAGCTTACAGATCGGGGATTCACCCCTCCACTTT. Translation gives CASSLQIGDSPLHF. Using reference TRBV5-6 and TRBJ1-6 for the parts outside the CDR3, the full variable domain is DAGVTQSPTHLIKTRGQQVTLRCSPKSGHDTVSWYQQALGQGPQFIFQYYEEEERQRGNFPDRFSGHQFPNYSSELNVNALLLGDSALYLCASSLQIGDSPLHFGNGTRLTVT.

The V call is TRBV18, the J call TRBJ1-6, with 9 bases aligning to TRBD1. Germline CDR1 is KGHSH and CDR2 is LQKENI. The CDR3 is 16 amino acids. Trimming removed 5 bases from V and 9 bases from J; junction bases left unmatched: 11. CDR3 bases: TGTGCCAGCTCAACTGAACTCGGGACAGGGTTTTCACCCCTCCACTTT. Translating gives CASSTELGTGFSPLHF.

CDR3 DNA sequence: TGTGCCAGTCACCGGGGAGAAGAGACCCAGTACTTC. As protein: CASHRGEETQYF. The chain links TRBV5-4 to TRBJ2-5, with D perhaps TRBD2 (5 bases). CDR3 length equals 12 residues. The V end lost 8 bases, the J end lost 3 bases, and 11 bases lay between the germline ends. Germline-derived CDR1 and CDR2 are SGHNT and YYREEE (reference sequence). Together with reference TRBV5-4 and TRBJ2-5, the CDR3 gives the full variable domain: ETGVTQSPTHLIKTRGQQVTLRCSSQSGHNTVSWYQQALGQGPQFIFQYYREEENGRGNFPPRFSGLQFPNYSSELNVNALELDDSALYLCASHRGEETQYFGPGTRLLVL.

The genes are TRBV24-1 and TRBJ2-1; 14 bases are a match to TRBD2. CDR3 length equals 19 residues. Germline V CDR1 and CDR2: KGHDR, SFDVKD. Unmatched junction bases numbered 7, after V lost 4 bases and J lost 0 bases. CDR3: CATSEPGLAGVGSYNEQFF. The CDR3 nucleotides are TGTGCCACCAGTGAACCGGGACTAGCGGGGGTCGGCTCCTACAATGAGCAGTTCTTC.

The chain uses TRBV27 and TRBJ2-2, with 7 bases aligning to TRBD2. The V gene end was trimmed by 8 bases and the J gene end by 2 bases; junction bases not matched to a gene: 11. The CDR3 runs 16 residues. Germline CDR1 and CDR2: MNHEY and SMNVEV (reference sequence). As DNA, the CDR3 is TGTGCCAGCCGTGCCCCGGCGGGGGTTAACACCGGGGAGCTGTTTTTT. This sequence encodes CASRAPAGVNTGELFF.

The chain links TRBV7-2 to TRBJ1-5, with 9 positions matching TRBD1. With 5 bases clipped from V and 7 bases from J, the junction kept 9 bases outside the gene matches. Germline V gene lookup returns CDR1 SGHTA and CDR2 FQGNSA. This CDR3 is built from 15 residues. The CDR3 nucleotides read TGTGCCAGCAGCCATGGGACAGGGAGGCGCCAGCCCCAGCATTTT. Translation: CASSHGTGRRQPQHF.

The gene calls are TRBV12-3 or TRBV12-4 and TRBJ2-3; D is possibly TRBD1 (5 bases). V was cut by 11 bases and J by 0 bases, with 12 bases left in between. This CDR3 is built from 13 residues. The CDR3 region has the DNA TGTGCCGTTACAGGATTTAGCACAGATACGCAGTATTTT. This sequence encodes CAVTGFSTDTQYF.

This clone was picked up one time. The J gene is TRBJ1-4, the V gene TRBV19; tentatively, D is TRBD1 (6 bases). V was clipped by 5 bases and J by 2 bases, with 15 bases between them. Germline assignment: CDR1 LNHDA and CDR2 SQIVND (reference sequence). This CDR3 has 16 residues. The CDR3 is CASSPPNRATNEKLFF. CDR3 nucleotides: TGTGCCAGTAGTCCTCCCAACAGGGCCACTAATGAAAAACTGTTTTTT.

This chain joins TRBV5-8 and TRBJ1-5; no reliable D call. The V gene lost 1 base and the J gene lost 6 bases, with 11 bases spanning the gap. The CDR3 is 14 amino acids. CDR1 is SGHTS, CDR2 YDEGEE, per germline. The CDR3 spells CASSLKGEGQPQHF. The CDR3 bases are TGTGCCAGCAGCTTGAAGGGAGAGGGTCAGCCCCAGCATTTT.

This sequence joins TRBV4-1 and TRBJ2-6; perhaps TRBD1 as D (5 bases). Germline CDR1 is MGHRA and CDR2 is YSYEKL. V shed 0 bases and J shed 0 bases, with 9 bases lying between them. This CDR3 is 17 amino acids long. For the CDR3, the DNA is TGCGCCAGCAGCCAAGATAGTGACAGCTCTGGGGCCAACGTCCTGACTTTC. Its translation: CASSQDSDSSGANVLTF.

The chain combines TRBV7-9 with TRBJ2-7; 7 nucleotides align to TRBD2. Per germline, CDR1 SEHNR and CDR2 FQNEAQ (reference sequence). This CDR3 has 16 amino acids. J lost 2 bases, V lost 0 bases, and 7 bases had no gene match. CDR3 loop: CASSLAAGVLTYEQYF. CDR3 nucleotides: TGTGCCAGCAGCTTAGCGGCGGGGGTCCTGACCTACGAGCAGTACTTC.

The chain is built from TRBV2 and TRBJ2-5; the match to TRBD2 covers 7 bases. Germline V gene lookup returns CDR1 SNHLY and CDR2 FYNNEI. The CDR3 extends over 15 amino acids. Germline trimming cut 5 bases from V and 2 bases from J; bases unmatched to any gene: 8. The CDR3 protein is CASSQLGRGQETQYF. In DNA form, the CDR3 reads TGTGCCAGCAGTCAACTAGGGCGGGGGCAAGAGACCCAGTACTTC.

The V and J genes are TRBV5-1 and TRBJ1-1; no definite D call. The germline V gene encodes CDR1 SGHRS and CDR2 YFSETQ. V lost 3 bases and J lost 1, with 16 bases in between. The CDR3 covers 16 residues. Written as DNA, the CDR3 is TGCGCCAGCAGCTCCCCACTCATCTCCACGAACACTGAAGCTTTCTTT. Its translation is CASSSPLISTNTEAFF.

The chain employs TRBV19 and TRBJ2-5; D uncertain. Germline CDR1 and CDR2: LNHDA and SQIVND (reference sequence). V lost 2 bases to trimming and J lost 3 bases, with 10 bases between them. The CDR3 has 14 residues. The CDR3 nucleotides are TGTGCCAGTAGTATAACCCGCAGCGAAGAGACCCAGTACTTC. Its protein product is CASSITRSEETQYF.